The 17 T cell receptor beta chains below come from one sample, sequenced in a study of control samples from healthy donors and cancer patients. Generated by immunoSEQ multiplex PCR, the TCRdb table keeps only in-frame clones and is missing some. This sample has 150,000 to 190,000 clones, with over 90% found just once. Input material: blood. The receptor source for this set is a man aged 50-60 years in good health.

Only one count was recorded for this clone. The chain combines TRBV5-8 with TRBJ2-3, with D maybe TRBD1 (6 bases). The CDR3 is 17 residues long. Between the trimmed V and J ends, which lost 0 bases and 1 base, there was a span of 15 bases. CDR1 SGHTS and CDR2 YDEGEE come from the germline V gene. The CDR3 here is CASSLVSGVIGTDTQYF. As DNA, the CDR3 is TGTGCCAGCAGCTTGGTGTCAGGGGTGATCGGCACAGATACGCAGTATTTT.

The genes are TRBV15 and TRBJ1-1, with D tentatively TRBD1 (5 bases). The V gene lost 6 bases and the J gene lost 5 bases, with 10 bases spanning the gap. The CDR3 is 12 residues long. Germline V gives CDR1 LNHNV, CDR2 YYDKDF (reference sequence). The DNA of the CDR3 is TGTGCCACCAGTTCTAGGGGAACTGAAGCTTTCTTT. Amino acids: CATSSRGTEAFF.

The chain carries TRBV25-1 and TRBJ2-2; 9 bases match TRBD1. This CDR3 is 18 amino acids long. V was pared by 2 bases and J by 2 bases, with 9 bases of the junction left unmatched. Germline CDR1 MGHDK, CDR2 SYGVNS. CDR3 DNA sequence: TGTGCCAGCAGTGAAAGGCCCCAACAGGGGGCTAACACCGGGGAGCTGTTTTTT. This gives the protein CASSERPQQGANTGELFF.

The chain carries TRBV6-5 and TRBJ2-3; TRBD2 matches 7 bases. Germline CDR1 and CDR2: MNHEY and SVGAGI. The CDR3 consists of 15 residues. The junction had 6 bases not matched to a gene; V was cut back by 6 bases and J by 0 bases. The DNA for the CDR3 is TGTGCCAGCAGCCGGGGGGAGTCAAGCACAGATACGCAGTATTTT. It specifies CASSRGESSTDTQYF.

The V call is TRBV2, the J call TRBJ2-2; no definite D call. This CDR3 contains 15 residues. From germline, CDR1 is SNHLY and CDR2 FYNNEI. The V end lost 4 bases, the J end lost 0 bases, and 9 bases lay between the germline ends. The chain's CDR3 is CASSVRLPNTGELFF. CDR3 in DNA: TGTGCCAGCAGTGTTCGGCTACCGAACACCGGGGAGCTGTTTTTT.

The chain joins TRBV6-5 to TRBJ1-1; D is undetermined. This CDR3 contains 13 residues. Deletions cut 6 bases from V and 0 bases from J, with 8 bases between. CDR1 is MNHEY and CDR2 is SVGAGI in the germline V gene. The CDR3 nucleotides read TGTGCCAGCAGGATCTCTTTGAACACTGAAGCTTTCTTT. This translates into CASRISLNTEAFF.

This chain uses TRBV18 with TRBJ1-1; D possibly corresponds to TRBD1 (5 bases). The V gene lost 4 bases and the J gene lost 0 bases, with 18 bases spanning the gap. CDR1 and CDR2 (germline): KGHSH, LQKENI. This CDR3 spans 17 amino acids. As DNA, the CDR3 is TGTGCCAGCTCACGGCAGGGACTGAGTGGGGTGAACACTGAAGCTTTCTTT. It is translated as CASSRQGLSGVNTEAFF.

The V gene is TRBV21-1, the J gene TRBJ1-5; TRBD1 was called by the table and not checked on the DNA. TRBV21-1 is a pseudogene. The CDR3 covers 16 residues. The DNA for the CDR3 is TGTGCCAGCAGAAGGAGCAGGGGCCGGGGCAATCAGCCCCAGCATTTT. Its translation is CASRRSRGRGNQPQHF.

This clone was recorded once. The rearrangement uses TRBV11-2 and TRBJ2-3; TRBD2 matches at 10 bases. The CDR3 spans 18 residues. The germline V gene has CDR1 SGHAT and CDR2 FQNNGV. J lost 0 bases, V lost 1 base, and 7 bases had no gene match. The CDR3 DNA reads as TGTGCCAGCAGCTTAGGGCTAGCGGGAGAACGGAGCACAGATACGCAGTATTTT. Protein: CASSLGLAGERSTDTQYF.

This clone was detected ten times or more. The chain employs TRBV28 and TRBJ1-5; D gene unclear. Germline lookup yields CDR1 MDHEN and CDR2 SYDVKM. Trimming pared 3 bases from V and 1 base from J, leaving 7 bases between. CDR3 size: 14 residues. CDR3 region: CASSLSGSNQPQHF. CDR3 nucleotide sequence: TGTGCCAGCAGTTTGTCGGGAAGCAATCAGCCCCAGCATTTT.

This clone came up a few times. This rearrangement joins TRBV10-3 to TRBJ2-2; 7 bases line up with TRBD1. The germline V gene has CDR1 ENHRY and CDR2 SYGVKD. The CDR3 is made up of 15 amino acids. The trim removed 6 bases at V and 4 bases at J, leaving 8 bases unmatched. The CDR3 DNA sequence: TGTGCCATCAGCCCCGGGACAGAGACCACCGGGGAGCTGTTTTTT. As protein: CAISPGTETTGELFF.

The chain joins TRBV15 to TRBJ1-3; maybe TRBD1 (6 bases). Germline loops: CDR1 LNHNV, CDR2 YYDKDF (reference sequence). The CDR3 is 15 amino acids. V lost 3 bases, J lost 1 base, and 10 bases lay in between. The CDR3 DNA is TGTGCCACCAGCAGTCTAACAGGGTCTGGAAACACCATATATTTT. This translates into CATSSLTGSGNTIYF.

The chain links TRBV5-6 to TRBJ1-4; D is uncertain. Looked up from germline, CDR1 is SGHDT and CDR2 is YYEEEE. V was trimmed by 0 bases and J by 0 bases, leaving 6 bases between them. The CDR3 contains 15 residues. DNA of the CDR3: TGTGCCAGCAGCTTGGACCCCGCAACTAATGAAAAACTGTTTTTT. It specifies CASSLDPATNEKLFF.

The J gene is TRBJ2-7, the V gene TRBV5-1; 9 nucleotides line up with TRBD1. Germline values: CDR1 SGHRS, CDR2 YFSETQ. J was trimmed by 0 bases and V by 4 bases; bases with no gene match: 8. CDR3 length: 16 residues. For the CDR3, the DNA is TGCGCCAGCAGCGAATTAACGGGACAGGGCTCCTACGAGCAGTACTTC. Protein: CASSELTGQGSYEQYF.

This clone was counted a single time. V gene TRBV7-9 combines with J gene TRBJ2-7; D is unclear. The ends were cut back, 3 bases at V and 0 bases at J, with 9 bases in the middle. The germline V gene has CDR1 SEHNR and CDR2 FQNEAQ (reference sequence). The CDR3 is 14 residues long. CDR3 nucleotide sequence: TGTGCCAGCAGCTTTAGGGAAAGCTCCTACGAGCAGTACTTC. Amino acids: CASSFRESSYEQYF.

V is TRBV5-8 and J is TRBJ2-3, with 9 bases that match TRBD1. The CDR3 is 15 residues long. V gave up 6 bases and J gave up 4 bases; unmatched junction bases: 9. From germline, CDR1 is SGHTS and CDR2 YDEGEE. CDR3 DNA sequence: TGTGCCAGCACCGAAACAGGGGGCGCATCAGATACGCAGTATTTT. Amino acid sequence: CASTETGGASDTQYF.

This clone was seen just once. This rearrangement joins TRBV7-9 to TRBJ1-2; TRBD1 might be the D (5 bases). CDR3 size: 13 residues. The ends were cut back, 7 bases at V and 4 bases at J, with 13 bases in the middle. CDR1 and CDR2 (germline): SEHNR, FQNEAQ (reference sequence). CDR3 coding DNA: TGTGCCAGCACCCCTCGGGGGTTCTATGGCTACACCTTC. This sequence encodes CASTPRGFYGYTF.